The TCR beta chain under discussion was sequenced for a study of cytomegalovirus exposure and HLA in healthy donors. Background on the study: An early data release held about 85 million unique TCRs from HLA-typed donors.

As to this clone: Its target is not known.

The CDR3 extends over 14 amino acids. Trimming left V 0 bases short and J 6 bases short, with 13 bases between. Germline CDR1 is SGHNT and CDR2 is YYREEE (reference sequence). PCR involved 60 Vbeta and 13 Jbeta primers. Generated by immunoSEQ multiplex PCR, the TCRdb table keeps only in-frame clones and is missing some. The sample has some 97,000 clones; roughly 82% are singletons. Study findings and constraints: V- and J-gene trimming of TCR beta was linked (in a later analysis) to a missense DCLRE1C variant. The study recorded 150 to 200 TCR beta chains that were cytomegalovirus-associated. Productive status was seen about 90% or about 30% of the time for most TCR beta V segments in an earlier analysis.

The clonotype comes from a woman between 18 and 29 years old in good health and CMV-seronegative. Sequenced input: PBMCs. The rearrangement uses TRBV5-4 and TRBJ2-7; D possibly corresponds to TRBD1 (5 bases). The CDR3 DNA reads TGTGCCAGCAGCTTGGCGGGTAGGGGCTCCGAGCAGTACTTC. Its translation is CASSLAGRGSEQYF.